These 3 T cell receptor beta chains originate from one sample sequenced in a study of T cell responses to AZD1222 COVID-19 vaccine. TCRdb keeps only in-frame clones here, not all; method: immunoSEQ multiplex PCR. The sample holds approximately 200,000 clones, 85% to 95% seen once. Sequencing used peripheral blood, obtained 28 days after the second AZD1222 dose. The receptor set was obtained from an adult who received the AZD1222 COVID-19 vaccine.

This chain links TRBV9 with TRBJ1-1; possibly TRBD1 for D (5 bases). CDR1 and CDR2 from the germline V gene are SGDLS and YYNGEE. The CDR3 is 15 residues long. With 3 bases removed from V and 6 bases from J, the gap between germline ends came to 18 bases. The CDR3 loop is CASSALAGPEPEAFF. The CDR3 bases are TGTGCCAGCAGCGCCCTGGCAGGGCCGGAACCTGAAGCTTTCTTT.

The chain has TRBV30 and TRBJ1-6; D is unresolved. CDR3 length: 14 amino acids. The V end was cut by 2 bases, the J end by 6 bases, with 11 bases between. The germline CDR1 and CDR2 sequences are GTSNPN and SVGIG (reference sequence). The CDR3 DNA sequence: TGTGCCTGGAGTAGTTTACGGAGTAATTCACCCCTCCACTTT. Translation: CAWSSLRSNSPLHF. Supplemented by reference TRBV30 and TRBJ1-6, the full variable domain reads SQTIHQWPATLVQPVGSPLSLECTVEGTSNPNLYWYRQAAGRGLQLLFYSVGIGQISSEVPQNLSASRPQDRQFILSSKKLLLSDSGFYLCAWSSLRSNSPLHFGNGTRLTVT.

The chain carries TRBV27 and TRBJ1-4, with D possibly being TRBD1 (6 bases). The CDR3 consists of 14 residues. Germline CDR1 reads MNHEY; CDR2 reads SMNVEV (reference sequence). V lost 3 bases and J lost 3, with 8 bases in between. CDR3 protein: CASSFAGANEKLFF. The CDR3 coding sequence is TGTGCCAGCAGTTTTGCAGGGGCTAATGAAAAACTGTTTTTT.